The 9 T cell receptor beta chains listed next were all sequenced from one sample in a study of technical replicates of blood from a handful of donors (dated by TCRdb to 2016 to 2017). Libraries were constructed by the immunoSEQ multiplex PCR assay. In its TCRdb copy, this immuneACCESS table keeps in-frame sequences only and misses some clones. Where compared with another copy, unresolved V genes explain less than half of these, and the others have no known cause. This sample has 68,000 or so clones in its table, and roughly 92% of those were observed once. Clones ranked in the top ten supply 0.38% of the sample. Specimen: T cells isolated from PBMCs. Receptors were obtained from a human donor in good health.

The chain links TRBV5-1 to TRBJ2-1, with a possible D match to TRBD1 (6 bases). This CDR3 region has 17 residues. Germline CDR1 is SGHRS and CDR2 is YFSETQ. Trimming took 0 bases from V and 0 from J, leaving 13 bases between them. The DNA for the CDR3 is TGCGCCAGCAGCTTGGAATCAGGGGTGGGCTCCTACAATGAGCAGTTCTTC. Translation: CASSLESGVGSYNEQFF.

As concerns this clone: This same CDR3 is encoded by further DNA sequences in the sample. The J gene is TRBJ2-4, the V gene TRBV6-5; D is unclear. CDR3 size: 13 residues. Deletions cut 2 bases from V and 6 bases from J, with 8 bases between. CDR1 MNHEY and CDR2 SVGAGI come from the germline V gene. This CDR3 reads CASSYDRGNIQYF. The CDR3 coding sequence is TGTGCCAGCAGTTACGACCGCGGAAACATTCAGTACTTC.

The CDR3 bases are TGTGCCAGCACCAACCGGGGGGATGGGCTCTATGGCTACACCTTC. Translated: CASTNRGDGLYGYTF. The chain is built from TRBV2 and TRBJ1-2, with D possibly matching TRBD1 (5 bases). The CDR3 loop spans 15 amino acids. Germline lookup yields CDR1 SNHLY and CDR2 FYNNEI. The V and J ends lost 7 bases and 4 bases respectively, with 19 bases between them.

The chain employs TRBV10-3 and TRBJ2-2; TRBD1 might be the D (6 bases). CDR3 length equals 15 residues. V lost 10 bases, J lost 5 bases, and 20 bases lay in between. Germline CDR1 is ENHRY and CDR2 is SYGVKD. DNA for the CDR3: TGTGCCACACAATCCCCCGGGACATCGACCGGGGAGCTGTTTTTT. Amino acid sequence: CATQSPGTSTGELFF.

V usage is TRBV19 and J usage is TRBJ2-7; possibly TRBD1 for D (5 bases). V was pared by 3 bases and J by 1 base, with 7 bases between. The CDR3 is 13 residues long. CDR1 LNHDA and CDR2 SQIVND come from the germline V gene (reference sequence). The CDR3 region is CASSMQGSYEQYF. DNA of the CDR3: TGTGCCAGTAGTATGCAGGGATCCTACGAGCAGTACTTC.

This chain links TRBV5-1 with TRBJ1-5, with TRBD1 identical over 8 bases. Per germline, CDR1 SGHRS and CDR2 YFSETQ. The CDR3 loop spans 21 amino acids. The V segment lost 9 bases and the J segment 3 bases; nucleotides outside the gene matches: 29. CDR3 sequence (DNA): TGCGCCATACAAATCACCACCGCAGCTGCAGGGGGCCCTTCCAACAATCAGCCCCAGCATTTT. This encodes CAIQITTAAAGGPSNNQPQHF.

The chain uses TRBV7-8 and TRBJ1-2; possibly TRBD1 for D (5 bases). The germline CDR1 and CDR2 sequences are SGHVS and FQNEAQ. Trimming took off 3 bases at V and 3 bases at J, with 11 bases between the two ends. There are 14 residues in the CDR3. The CDR3 DNA follows: TGTGCCAGCAGCTTCAGGGTTACCGACTATGGCTACACCTTC. Translation: CASSFRVTDYGYTF. Full variable domain (outside the CDR3, taken from reference TRBV7-8 and TRBJ1-2): GAGVSQSPRYKVAKRGQDVALRCDPISGHVSLFWYQQALGQGPEFLTYFQNEAQLDKSGLPSDRFFAERPEGSVSTLKIQRTQQEDSAVYLCASSFRVTDYGYTFGSGTRLTVV.

This clone was counted between two and nine times. The V call is TRBV5-1, the J call TRBJ2-2, with 8 bases matching TRBD2. J was trimmed by 5 bases and V by 4 bases; bases with no gene match: 16. CDR3 length: 18 residues. CDR1 is SGHRS, CDR2 YFSETQ, per germline. Here the CDR3 reads CASSKRAGEGSRTGELFF. Written as DNA, the CDR3 is TGCGCCAGCAGCAAAAGAGCGGGAGAGGGTTCAAGAACCGGGGAGCTGTTTTTT. The complete variable domain, with remaining parts taken from reference TRBV5-1 and TRBJ2-2, reads KAGVTQTPRYLIKTRGQQVTLSCSPISGHRSVSWYQQTPGQGLQFLFEYFSETQRNKGNFPGRFSGRQFSNSRSEMNVSTLELGDSALYLCASSKRAGEGSRTGELFFGEGSRLTVL.

This clone came up once. The chain recombines TRBV14 with TRBJ1-5, with a tentative D call TRBD1 (6 bases). Trimming left V 6 bases short and J 7 bases short, with 22 bases between. The germline V gene encodes CDR1 SGHDN and CDR2 FVKESK. The CDR3 runs 16 residues. This CDR3 reads CASRYWFGGAFQPQHF. The CDR3 nucleotides read TGTGCCAGCAGGTACTGGTTTGGGGGCGCGTTCCAGCCCCAGCATTTT.